The clone carrying this TCR beta chain was seen a single time. Random hexamers were used to reverse transcribe the RNA input (about 0.5 to 1 ug). immunoSEQ multiplex PCR amplified TCR beta CDR3 across 54 Vbeta, 13 Jbeta. TCRdb reprocessed the immunoSEQ multiplex PCR reads via MiXCR and lists one record per CDR3 protein. The sample consists of over 300,000 distinct CDR3 sequences, about 90% of them appearing once. The V gene lost 3 bases and the J gene lost 2 bases, with 15 bases spanning the gap. Germline lookup yields CDR1 SNHLY and CDR2 FYNNEI. The CDR3 extends over 16 amino acids. These data originate in a study of CD8 T cells in Susac syndrome. CD8+ and CD4+ T cells taken from blood had their TCR beta sequenced. Both CD4+ and CD8+ T cells were negatively isolated, and TEMRA cells underwent FACS enrichment.

This chain uses TRBV2 with TRBJ2-3; TRBD2 is a possible D gene (6 bases). The receptor comes from a human donor with multiple sclerosis. Sequences were obtained from CD4+ T cells from PBMCs. Here the CDR3 DNA reads TGTGCCAGCAGTGACGCTGGACTACGAAACACAGATACGCAGTATTTT. Translated: CASSDAGLRNTDTQYF.